One sample yielded the 16 T cell receptor beta chains listed below, sequenced in a study of tumor and adjacent non-tumor tissue in lung cancer. The library came from three nested PCR rounds adapted from ARM-PCR protocols. In TCRdb, the multiplex PCR reads were re-called with MiXCR into one record per CDR3 protein. This sample has tens of thousands of distinct CDR3 sequences, with over 65% found just once. This sample's RNA came from whole unsorted tissue. More than 3 cm separated this lung sample from the edge of the tumor. The source material was distant non-tumor lung tissue. The receptor set was obtained from a man in his 70s with non-small cell lung cancer.

The sample holds one count of this clonotype. Since no conserved phenylalanine or tryptophan closes the CDR3, a read error is the likely cause. J is TRBJ2-7 and V is TRBV6-1, with 8 bases lining up with TRBD1. Germline V gives CDR1 MNHNS, CDR2 SASEGT. The CDR3 extends over 13 amino acids. CDR3 DNA sequence: TGTACCAGTATAGGGACAGGTCTGTACGAGCAGTACTCC. It specifies CTSIGTGLYEQYS.

For this clonotype: This may come from a read error, since a much larger clone is one base off. J is TRBJ1-1 and V is TRBV14; D not resolved. Germline loops: CDR1 SGHDN, CDR2 FVKESK. The CDR3 contains 12 residues. Trimming left V 1 base short and J 7 bases short, with 7 bases between. This CDR3 reads CASSQVFSEAFF. DNA for the CDR3: TGTGCCAGCAGCCAAGTTTTCAGTGAAGCTTTCTTT.

The chain joins TRBV14 to TRBJ1-5; no reliable D call. The CDR3 consists of 16 residues. V was cut by 5 bases and J by 9 bases, with 23 bases left in between. Germline V gene data show CDR1 as SGHDN and CDR2 as FVKESK. In DNA form, the CDR3 reads TGTGCCAGCAGCTCCGGGCATGGCGGGGAAAGACGGCCCCAGCATTTT. Its translation is CASSSGHGGERRPQHF.

In the case of this clonotype: Likely a read error: the CDR3 ends without its conserved phenylalanine or tryptophan. The chain joins TRBV5-6 to TRBJ2-3; D is possibly TRBD1 (6 bases). CDR1 is SGHDT, CDR2 YYEEEE, per germline. This CDR3 is built from 13 residues. The CDR3 bases are TGTGTCAGCAGCCCGGACAGTCTTGATACGCAGTATTTG. Its protein is CVSSPDSLDTQYL.

A remark on this clonotype: A single base separates this from a much larger clone, so it may be a read error. V gene TRBV28 combines with J gene TRBJ2-7; 9 bases align to TRBD2. The CDR3 spans 15 residues. Germline lookup yields CDR1 MDHEN and CDR2 SYDVKM. After removal of 5 bases from V and 6 bases from J, the junction contained 11 bases not matched to a gene. DNA of the CDR3: TGTGCCAGCAGTGAGATAGCGGGGGTGACCCTCGAGCAGTACTTC. Translated, it gives CASSEIAGVTLEQYF.

The table lists this clonotype with a count of one. Mismatch with germline at one junction end may stem from a read error. The chain carries TRBV29-1 and TRBJ2-3; no clear D. The germline CDR1 and CDR2 sequences are SQVTM and ANQGSEA. The CDR3 totals 13 residues. This CDR3 reads CSVTGHGTDMQYF. In DNA form, the CDR3 reads TGCAGCGTTACTGGGCATGGCACAGATATGCAGTATTTT.

As regards this clonotype: Likely a read error: the CDR3 ends without its conserved phenylalanine or tryptophan. The V gene is TRBV6-5, the J gene TRBJ2-2, with 8 bases fitting TRBD2. The CDR3 length is 18 residues. CDR1 is MNHEY and CDR2 is SVGAGI in the germline V gene. V shed 0 bases, J shed 3 bases, and the junction held 9 bases outside the gene matches. The chain's CDR3 is CASSYSGLAGGYTGELFY. CDR3 DNA: TGTGCCAGCAGTTACTCCGGACTAGCAGGAGGATACACCGGGGAGCTGTTTTAT.

Regarding this clonotype: Mismatch with germline at one junction end may stem from a read error. The chain joins TRBV11-1 to TRBJ2-1; a possible D gene is TRBD2 (6 bases). CDR1 and CDR2 from the germline V gene are SGHAT and FQDESV (reference sequence). The CDR3 contains 12 residues. CDR3 sequence reads: CASRADYDEQFF. CDR3 DNA sequence: TGTGCCAGCCGAGCGGACTACGATGAGCAGTTCTTC.

This clonotype was counted a single time. At one boundary the junction diverges from the germline segment, which might be a read error. This sequence joins TRBV5-4 and TRBJ2-3, with D tentatively TRBD2 (5 bases). The CDR3 is 15 residues long. Germline-derived CDR1 and CDR2 are SGHNT and YYREEE (reference sequence). The CDR3 DNA sequence: TGTGCCATCAGCTGGCAACGGACTAGCACAGATACGCAGTATTTT. It yields the protein CAISWQRTSTDTQYF.

Turning to this clonotype: The junction shows a germline mismatch at one end, possibly a read error. The V and J genes are TRBV12-3 or TRBV12-4 and TRBJ1-2; no reliable D call. This CDR3 region has 13 residues. CDR3 residues: CTSSFRSRPGYTF. CDR3 DNA: TGTACCAGCAGTTTTCGGTCAAGACCCGGCTACACCTTC.

As regards this clonotype: Compared with germline, one end of the junction differs, possibly owing to a read error. The rearrangement joins TRBV11-2 to TRBJ2-5; 7 bases map to TRBD1. The CDR3 runs to 15 residues. CDR1 and CDR2 (germline): SGHAT, FQNNGV. This chain's CDR3 is CASNPGTVGQETQYF. CDR3 in DNA: TGTGCTAGCAACCCGGGGACAGTTGGACAAGAGACCCAGTACTTC.

A note on this clonotype: A single base separates this from a much larger clone, so it may be a read error. CDR3 in amino acids: CVSTYGTGPGNTIYF. The CDR3 DNA reads as TGTGTCAGCACCTACGGAACCGGGCCGGGAAACACCATATATTTT. The rearrangement joins TRBV6-6 to TRBJ1-3; no reliable D call. Germline loops: CDR1 MNHNY, CDR2 SVGAGI (reference sequence). The CDR3 is 15 residues long.

In regard to this clonotype: The missing conserved phenylalanine or tryptophan at the end of this CDR3 makes a read error likely. Because the CDR3's place on the DNA is in doubt, the DNA is left out and the CDR3 is given as listed by TCRdb. The genes are TRBV6-6 and TRBJ2-7; the tabulated D call, TRBD1, remains unverified against the DNA. CDR1 is MNHNY and CDR2 is SVGAGI in the germline V gene (reference sequence). The CDR3 extends over 16 residues, inclusive of both ends. Here the CDR3 reads CASSYSETRQTYEQDS.

The CDR3, as DNA: TGTGCCAGCAGCCCCGTCTCTCTACAGGGGGCGAATTCCGGGGAGCTGTTTTTT. This codes for CASSPVSLQGANSGELFF. The genes are TRBV6-5 and TRBJ2-2; 9 bases map to TRBD1. This CDR3 region has 18 residues. Losses at the gene ends were 6 bases for V and 6 bases for J; bases not matched to a gene: 17. Germline assignment: CDR1 MNHEY and CDR2 SVGAGI.

Of note for this clonotype: The junction departs from the called germline gene at one end, perhaps through a read error. This rearrangement joins TRBV7-9 to TRBJ2-1; D tentatively fits TRBD1 or TRBD2 (5 bases each). The CDR3 runs 15 residues. Germline CDR1 is SEHNR and CDR2 is FQNEAQ (reference sequence). The CDR3 nucleotides are TGTACCAGCAGTCCCTCCGGGGACGGAAACAATGAGCAGTTCTTC. Protein: CTSSPSGDGNNEQFF.

A remark on this clonotype: A junction end diverges from the germline sequence, so it may reflect a read error. The V gene is TRBV5-6, the J gene TRBJ2-7; 8 nucleotides match TRBD1. The CDR3 is 16 amino acids. Looked up from germline, CDR1 is SGHDT and CDR2 is YYEEEE. Here the CDR3 reads CPSSSVVRDRTYDKYF. In DNA, the CDR3 is TGTCCCAGCAGCTCCGTTGTCCGGGACAGGACCTATGACAAGTACTTC.